One sample yielded the 21 T cell receptor beta chains listed below, sequenced in a study of cytomegalovirus exposure and HLA in healthy donors. The PCR employed 60 Vbeta primers together with 13 Jbeta primers. TCRdb's table, derived via immunoSEQ multiplex PCR, lists solely in-frame clones and lacks some. The data hold 100,000 or so clones, with around 70% observed a single time. Specimen: PBMCs. The receptors were gathered from a man under 40 in good health and CMV-seronegative.

The chain combines TRBV30 with TRBJ1-5; 10 bases line up with TRBD1. The V gene's germline CDR1 is GTSNPN and CDR2 SVGIG (reference sequence). This CDR3 contains 14 residues. Germline trimming cut 1 base from V and 6 bases from J; bases unmatched to any gene: 3. The CDR3 is CAWSDDRGPQPQHF. CDR3 coding DNA: TGTGCCTGGAGTGATGACAGGGGGCCTCAGCCCCAGCATTTT.

The chain couples TRBV5-4 to TRBJ2-7, with D uncertain. The germline gives CDR1 SGHNT, CDR2 YYREEE (reference sequence). With 0 bases removed from V and 2 bases from J, the gap between germline ends came to 6 bases. The CDR3 has 13 residues. For the CDR3, the DNA is TGTGCCAGCAGCTTGGACACAACCTACGAGCAGTACTTC. This sequence encodes CASSLDTTYEQYF.

The chain employs TRBV19 and TRBJ2-1, with TRBD2 identical over 7 bases. Germline CDR1 LNHDA, CDR2 SQIVND (reference sequence). The trim removed 7 bases at V and 1 base at J, leaving 13 bases unmatched. The CDR3 contains 17 residues. DNA of the CDR3: TGTGCCAGTAAGTCGTCCTCGGGGGGTCTTTCCTACAATGAGCAGTTCTTC. Its translation: CASKSSSGGLSYNEQFF.

This clone was counted only a few times. This sample also contains other DNA sequences that code for the same CDR3. The genes are TRBV5-1 and TRBJ2-5; 12 positions agree with TRBD1. The germline V gene has CDR1 SGHRS and CDR2 YFSETQ. This CDR3 contains 14 residues. V shed 4 bases and J 4 bases; nucleotides not matched to a gene: 2. CDR3 sequence: CASSQGQGAETQYF. DNA of the CDR3: TGCGCCAGCAGCCAGGGACAGGGGGCAGAGACCCAGTACTTC.

V and J are TRBV7-9 and TRBJ1-2; TRBD1 is a possible D gene (6 bases). The V gene lost 4 bases and the J gene lost 2 bases, with 14 bases spanning the gap. The CDR3 length is 15 residues. Germline lookup yields CDR1 SEHNR and CDR2 FQNEAQ (reference sequence). In DNA form, the CDR3 reads TGTGCCAGCAGCTCCGCCTGGACAGACAACTATGGCTACACCTTC. It specifies CASSSAWTDNYGYTF.

The V and J genes are TRBV7-2 and TRBJ2-1, with 9 positions matching TRBD2. V shed 3 bases, J shed 4 bases, and the junction held 4 bases outside the gene matches. CDR1 and CDR2 from the germline V gene are SGHTA and FQGNSA. The length of the CDR3 is 15 residues. CDR3 nucleotide sequence: TGTGCCAGCAGCTTTAGCCTAGCGGGGTACAATGAGCAGTTCTTC. Protein sequence: CASSFSLAGYNEQFF.

The chain employs TRBV4-3 and TRBJ1-4, with unresolved D. The CDR3 runs to 13 residues. The germline gives CDR1 LGHNA, CDR2 YSLEER. The V gene lost 5 bases and the J gene lost 8 bases, with 12 bases spanning the gap. The CDR3 DNA reads as TGCGCCAGCAGCACCTATAGTGAGGAAAAACTGTTTTTT. Protein product: CASSTYSEEKLFF.

This sequence joins TRBV11-3 and TRBJ2-7; possible D gene TRBD2, 5 bases. Germline V gives CDR1 SGHNT, CDR2 YENEEA. The CDR3 is made up of 14 amino acids. V lost 5 bases and J lost 2, with 13 bases in between. CDR3 protein: CASSPSGLTYEQYF. DNA for the CDR3: TGTGCCAGCAGCCCCAGCGGCCTTACCTACGAGCAGTACTTC.

The genes are TRBV27 and TRBJ1-1, with 7 bases identical to TRBD1. The CDR3 is 15 amino acids. V lost 2 bases, J lost 1 base, and 4 bases stayed unmatched. Germline values: CDR1 MNHEY, CDR2 SMNVEV (reference sequence). For the CDR3, the DNA is TGTGCCAGCAGTTTAGGGCAGGGGGGGAACACTGAAGCTTTCTTT. This codes for CASSLGQGGNTEAFF.

This rearrangement joins TRBV7-9 to TRBJ2-7; D might be TRBD2 (6 bases). Germline V gene data show CDR1 as SEHNR and CDR2 as FQNEAQ (reference sequence). The CDR3 sequence is 13 residues long. The ends were cut back, 5 bases at V and 2 bases at J, with 10 bases in the middle. The CDR3 loop is CASSPRGTYEQYF. CDR3 DNA: TGTGCCAGCAGCCCCCGGGGGACCTACGAGCAGTACTTC.

The chain employs TRBV14 and TRBJ2-6; the D gene is possibly TRBD2 (6 bases). Germline CDR1 SGHDN, CDR2 FVKESK. V was pared by 8 bases and J by 0 bases, with 8 bases between. The CDR3 sequence is 14 residues long. CDR3 DNA sequence: TGTGCCAGCGGGGGAGGCTCTGGGGCCAACGTCCTGACTTTC. It is translated as CASGGGSGANVLTF.

V usage is TRBV6-5 and J usage is TRBJ2-7; a weak D match, TRBD2 (5 bases). V was clipped by 4 bases and J by 5 bases, with 12 bases between them. CDR1 is MNHEY, CDR2 SVGAGI, per germline. The CDR3 totals 13 residues. CDR3 in DNA: TGTGCCAGCAGTTTCGGGGTAAAAGACGAGCAGTACTTC. As protein: CASSFGVKDEQYF.

The chain has TRBV21-1 and TRBJ1-5; the table's D call of TRBD1 was not tested on the DNA. TRBV21-1 represents a pseudogene. The CDR3 contains 16 residues. The CDR3 reads CASSKGWEGADQPQHF. The CDR3, as DNA: TGTGCCAGCAGCAAAGGATGGGAAGGGGCGGATCAGCCCCAGCATTTT.

Here the CDR3 DNA reads TGTGCCAGAAGAAAGGGAGGCGGGAGGTCATACAATGAGCAGTTCTTC. This codes for CARRKGGGRSYNEQFF. V usage is TRBV21-1 and J usage is TRBJ2-1; TRBD2 reflects the table's D call only, with no check against the DNA. TRBV21-1 is designated a pseudogene. CDR3 length: 16 residues.

The chain has TRBV27 and TRBJ2-3, with a tentative D call TRBD2 (5 bases). Germline V gives CDR1 MNHEY, CDR2 SMNVEV (reference sequence). Trimming took 6 bases from V and 2 from J, leaving 9 bases between them. The CDR3 loop spans 13 amino acids. CDR3 in amino acids: CASSGMITDTQYF. In DNA, the CDR3 is TGTGCCAGCAGCGGGATGATCACAGATACGCAGTATTTT.

The rearrangement joins TRBV21-1 to TRBJ2-1; the table's D call, TRBD2, was not checked against the DNA. TRBV21-1 represents a pseudogene. The CDR3 is 18 residues long. CDR3 protein: CASVTGTSGGSSYNEQFF. CDR3 in DNA: TGTGCCAGCGTTACCGGGACTAGCGGGGGATCCTCCTACAATGAGCAGTTCTTC.

The rearrangement uses TRBV4-3 and TRBJ2-5, with 8 positions matching TRBD1. The DNA end is a closer match to TRBJ2-7, so the J assignment may be wrong. The CDR3 has 12 amino acids. From germline, CDR1 is LGHNA and CDR2 YSLEER. The CDR3 sequence is CASGQGGYEQYF. CDR3 bases: TGCGCCAGCGGACAGGGAGGATACGAGCAGTACTTC.

This chain uses TRBV11-2 with TRBJ2-1, with TRBD1 identical over 8 bases. V trimming: 4 bases; J trimming: 4 bases; junction bases outside the gene matches: 6. Germline V gene data show CDR1 as SGHAT and CDR2 as FQNNGV. This CDR3 has 15 amino acids. CDR3 DNA sequence: TGTGCCAGCAGCTCCCAGGGGGCGCGGTACAATGAGCAGTTCTTC. Its protein is CASSSQGARYNEQFF.

A few counts support this clone. The gene calls are TRBV2 and TRBJ2-2, with TRBD2 matching over 10 bases. V trimming: 7 bases; J trimming: 8 bases; junction bases outside the gene matches: 13. The germline V gene encodes CDR1 SNHLY and CDR2 FYNNEI. CDR3 length: 16 residues. This CDR3 is CASNRGLAGEGGELFF. DNA for the CDR3: TGTGCCAGCAACAGGGGCCTAGCGGGAGAGGGAGGGGAGCTGTTTTTT.

V and J are TRBV28 and TRBJ2-6, with D unresolved. Germline CDR1 reads MDHEN; CDR2 reads SYDVKM. V lost 1 base and J 1 base, leaving 8 bases between the germline ends. This CDR3 is 16 amino acids long. CDR3 nucleotide sequence: TGTGCCAGCAGTTTATACGGGTTTTCTGGGGCCAACGTCCTGACTTTC. This translates into CASSLYGFSGANVLTF.

CDR3 amino acids: CASSRTDNTEAFF. The CDR3 bases are TGTGCCAGCAGCCGGACAGATAACACTGAAGCTTTCTTT. This rearrangement joins TRBV9 to TRBJ1-1, with D tentatively TRBD1 (6 bases). The V gene's germline CDR1 is SGDLS and CDR2 YYNGEE. V was shortened by 4 bases and J by 2 bases, with 9 bases between the two germline ends. There are 13 residues in the CDR3.